The source of this T cell receptor (beta chain) is a study of graft-versus-host responses after intestinal transplantation. Study in general: Those transplanted obtained multivisceral, liver-intestinal, or isolated intestinal grafts. All recipients were given anti-thymocyte globulin induction, and tacrolimus and steroids were then administered for around three years.

Study results and caveats: Across patients carrying graft-donor T cell macrochimerism, allografts held high graft-versus-host to host-versus-graft clonal ratios.

This clone was seen more than once but under ten times. Its antigen is unidentified. Method: immunoSEQ multiplex PCR; TCRdb's copy keeps in-frame clones and lacks some. The repertoire holds about 90,000 clones, with about four fifths as singletons. The V and J ends lost 4 bases and 5 bases, in that order; junction bases with no gene match: 10. This CDR3 is built from 16 residues. Germline-derived CDR1 and CDR2 are SGHDT and YYEEEE. This sequence joins TRBV5-6 and TRBJ2-7; 12 bases fit TRBD2. The receptor comes from a human donor who received an intestinal transplant. Sequenced material: unstimulated CD4+ T cells sorted from spleen or lymph node cells, taken before intestinal transplant. DNA for the CDR3: TGTGCCAGCAGCCCACCGACTAGCGGGAGTCCCCACGAGCAGTACTTC. It specifies CASSPPTSGSPHEQYF.